The 21 T cell receptor beta chains below were found in one sample sequenced in a study of T-cell reconstitution after alpha-beta-depleted transplantation in children. The TCRbeta library was prepared with unique molecular identifiers. One entry per CDR3 protein results from TCRdb running MiXCR on the PCR reads. This sample has around 240,000 distinct CDR3 sequences, with 9.7% found just once. The sequencing here drew on PBMCs from the stem cell graft donor, taken from the stem cell graft. These receptors originate from a human donor who donated a stem cell graft to a child with SCID.

There are many counts of this clonotype. V gene TRBV6-5 combines with J gene TRBJ1-1; possible D gene TRBD1, 5 bases. Trimming removed 2 bases at V and 1 base at J, with 5 bases between. The CDR3 runs 13 residues. Germline V CDR1 and CDR2: MNHEY, SVGAGI. The CDR3 sequence is CASSYQGNTEAFF. The CDR3 bases are TGTGCCAGCAGTTACCAGGGGAACACTGAAGCTTTCTTT.

This clonotype was recorded at least ten times. The J gene is TRBJ2-2, the V gene TRBV5-6; a possible D gene is TRBD1 (6 bases). Per the germline V gene, CDR1 is SGHDT and CDR2 is YYEEEE. V was trimmed by 4 bases and J by 1 base, leaving 14 bases between them. CDR3 length equals 16 residues. CDR3 sequence (DNA): TGTGCCAGCAGCGCCCCGGGACACCAGAACACCGGGGAGCTGTTTTTT. Its protein product is CASSAPGHQNTGELFF.

In its sample, this clonotype was seen many times. The chain combines TRBV7-2 with TRBJ2-5, with D unclear. The CDR3 loop spans 15 amino acids. Germline CDR1 and CDR2: SGHTA and FQGNSA. V dropped 5 bases and J dropped 2 bases, with 15 bases sitting between them. As DNA, the CDR3 is TGTGCCAGCAGCCCTGGGCCAGCCCGTCAAGAGACCCAGTACTTC. Its translation is CASSPGPARQETQYF.

This clonotype showed up many times. This chain joins TRBV7-9 and TRBJ2-1; 11 positions agree with TRBD1. Per the germline V gene, CDR1 is SEHNR and CDR2 is FQNEAQ (reference sequence). Germline trimming cut 5 bases from V and 7 bases from J; bases unmatched to any gene: 7. The CDR3 extends over 15 amino acids. As DNA, the CDR3 is TGTGCCAGCAGCCCCTCCGGGACAGGGGGGAATGAGCAGTTCTTC. This translates into CASSPSGTGGNEQFF.

This clonotype has a count of ten or more. J is TRBJ2-5 and V is TRBV20-1, with D unclear. Germline V lookup: CDR1 DFQATT, CDR2 SNEGSKA (reference sequence). Trimming cost V 6 bases and J 1 base, with 18 bases left between them. This CDR3 is built from 15 residues. The CDR3 loop is CSAMTASQIQETQYF. Here the CDR3 DNA reads TGCAGTGCGATGACCGCAAGTCAAATCCAAGAGACCCAGTACTTC.

This clonotype was seen at least ten times. This chain connects TRBV15 to TRBJ1-1; possibly TRBD1 for D (6 bases). This CDR3 contains 14 residues. Per germline, CDR1 LNHNV and CDR2 YYDKDF (reference sequence). V gave up 4 bases and J gave up 2 bases, with 11 bases separating them. The CDR3 reads CATSTGQHNTEAFF. The CDR3 DNA is TGTGCCACCAGCACGGGACAACATAACACTGAAGCTTTCTTT.

The J gene is TRBJ2-3, the V gene TRBV9, with a tentative D call TRBD1 (5 bases). V was clipped by 1 base and J by 3 bases, with 12 bases between them. The CDR3 is made up of 15 amino acids. CDR1 and CDR2 (germline): SGDLS, YYNGEE. The CDR3 sequence is CASSVQGYRTDTQYF. The CDR3 DNA sequence: TGTGCCAGCAGCGTACAGGGTTATCGGACAGATACGCAGTATTTT.

This clonotype has a count of ten or more. The chain carries TRBV12-3 or TRBV12-4 and TRBJ2-2; a possible D gene is TRBD2 (7 bases). The CDR3 is 15 amino acids. The V and J ends lost 10 bases and 4 bases respectively, with 19 bases between them. CDR3 coding DNA: TGTGCCACAATACGGGGGGCTTTCGGCACCGGGGAGCTGTTTTTT. Translation gives CATIRGAFGTGELFF.

This clonotype has a count of ten or more. The chain uses TRBV7-9 and TRBJ1-2, with 8 bases that match TRBD1. Germline CDR1 is SEHNR and CDR2 is FQNEAQ (reference sequence). This CDR3 is 16 amino acids long. Trimming cost V 3 bases and J 0 bases; bases outside gene matches: 6. CDR3 nucleotides: TGTGCCAGCAGCTTCGGGACAGGAACTACTAACTATGGCTACACCTTC. It specifies CASSFGTGTTNYGYTF.

This clonotype was found many times. The chain carries TRBV11-1 and TRBJ2-7; TRBD2 might be the D (5 bases). The CDR3 loop spans 14 amino acids. V was shortened by 3 bases and J by 2 bases, with 11 bases between the two germline ends. Germline V gene lookup returns CDR1 SGHAT and CDR2 FQDESV (reference sequence). CDR3 DNA: TGTGCCAGCAGCTTTACGGCGGAGGCCTACGAGCAGTACTTC. It is translated as CASSFTAEAYEQYF.

This clonotype occurred a few times. The chain joins TRBV5-1 to TRBJ2-7, with 9 bases that match TRBD1. Germline V gives CDR1 SGHRS, CDR2 YFSETQ. The CDR3 sequence is 15 residues long. The V gene end was trimmed by 4 bases and the J gene end by 3 bases; junction bases not matched to a gene: 8. The chain's CDR3 is CASSPARTGDYEQYF. Here the CDR3 DNA reads TGCGCCAGCAGCCCTGCTAGGACAGGGGACTACGAGCAGTACTTC.

The chain couples TRBV9 to TRBJ2-1, with D perhaps matching TRBD1 (6 bases). Deletions cut 0 bases from V and 7 bases from J, with 14 bases between. CDR1 is SGDLS, CDR2 YYNGEE, per germline. The CDR3 consists of 15 residues. CDR3 sequence (DNA): TGTGCCAGCAGCGTAGAAGGGGGAAGGGGTAATGAGCAGTTCTTC. This codes for CASSVEGGRGNEQFF.

This clonotype was picked up many times. A junction boundary mismatches the germline segment, possibly from a read error. The chain is built from TRBV12-3 or TRBV12-4 and TRBJ2-5, with TRBD1 identical over 7 bases. The CDR3 length is 12 residues. This CDR3 is CASSRGQAVMGF. The CDR3 nucleotides read TGTGCCAGCAGCCGAGGACAGGCTGTGATGGGTTTC.

Many counts were recorded for this clonotype. The genes are TRBV29-1 and TRBJ1-4; TRBD1 is a possible D gene (6 bases). V was trimmed by 7 bases and J by 8 bases, leaving 23 bases between them. Germline V gene data show CDR1 as SQVTM and CDR2 as ANQGSEA. The CDR3 is 15 amino acids. CDR3 sequence (DNA): TGCAGCGCCGTCCTTGCGGCAGGGGATTGGGAAAAACTGTTTTTT. It codes for CSAVLAAGDWEKLFF.

This clonotype was counted at least ten times. V is TRBV20-1 and J is TRBJ2-3; 7 bases map to TRBD2. Germline-derived CDR1 and CDR2 are DFQATT and SNEGSKA (reference sequence). With V trimmed by 3 bases and J by 2 bases, 14 bases remained unmatched. The CDR3 spans 17 residues. CDR3 protein: CSASAPRAGEFTDTQYF. In DNA, the CDR3 is TGCAGTGCTAGCGCCCCCCGGGCGGGGGAGTTCACAGATACGCAGTATTTT.

This clonotype was recorded at least ten times. The chain carries TRBV5-1 and TRBJ2-1, with a possible D match to TRBD1 (6 bases). The CDR3 is 14 residues long. V was shortened by 0 bases and J by 6 bases, with 10 bases between the two germline ends. CDR1 and CDR2 from the germline V gene are SGHRS and YFSETQ. The CDR3 loop is CASSLGVGGNEQFF. The CDR3 DNA reads as TGCGCCAGCAGCTTGGGCGTAGGGGGCAATGAGCAGTTCTTC.

This clonotype was counted at least ten times. The chain joins TRBV20-1 to TRBJ2-7; possibly TRBD2 for D (6 bases). Germline CDR1 and CDR2: DFQATT and SNEGSKA (reference sequence). The CDR3 consists of 14 residues. The V and J ends lost 0 bases and 3 bases respectively, with 12 bases between them. CDR3 sequence reads: CSARDSRDDYEQYF. Written as DNA, the CDR3 is TGCAGTGCTAGAGATTCGCGGGACGACTACGAGCAGTACTTC.

In regard to this clonotype: This may come from a read error, since a much larger clone is one base off. V is TRBV2 and J is TRBJ2-2; D is perhaps TRBD2 (5 bases). This CDR3 has 14 amino acids. The germline V gene has CDR1 SNHLY and CDR2 FYNNEI. CDR3 DNA sequence: TGTGCCAGTAGCAGGCAGCCAAGTGCCGGGGAGCTGATTTTT. This translates into CASSRQPSAGELIF.

This clonotype occurred many times. The CDR3 DNA reads TGCAGTGCTAAAGAGACAGGGGAAGGGTGGCAGCCCCAGCATTTT. Translating it yields CSAKETGEGWQPQHF. The chain links TRBV20-1 to TRBJ1-5; TRBD1 agrees at 8 bases. Germline values: CDR1 DFQATT, CDR2 SNEGSKA (reference sequence). The CDR3 totals 15 residues. V shed 4 bases, J shed 7 bases, and the junction held 12 bases outside the gene matches.

This clonotype showed up many times. J is TRBJ1-1 and V is TRBV5-1; no clear D. Germline values: CDR1 SGHRS, CDR2 YFSETQ. V lost 0 bases, J lost 0 bases, and 9 bases lay in between. The CDR3 is 15 amino acids. The CDR3 reads CASSLGGTLNTEAFF. Written as DNA, the CDR3 is TGCGCCAGCAGCTTGGGGGGAACCTTGAACACTGAAGCTTTCTTT. The full variable domain, rest sourced from reference TRBV5-1 and TRBJ1-1, is KAGVTQTPRYLIKTRGQQVTLSCSPISGHRSVSWYQQTPGQGLQFLFEYFSETQRNKGNFPGRFSGRQFSNSRSEMNVSTLELGDSALYLCASSLGGTLNTEAFFGQGTRLTVV.

Ten or more counts support this clonotype. The genes are TRBV12-3 or TRBV12-4 and TRBJ1-1; no definite D call. Trimming cost V 8 bases and J 0 bases, with 10 bases left between them. The CDR3 is made up of 13 amino acids. The CDR3 sequence is CASRVDMNTEAFF. The CDR3 bases are TGTGCCAGCCGCGTGGATATGAACACTGAAGCTTTCTTT.